This T cell receptor beta chain was identified in a study of T cell clonality in common variable immunodeficiency. Germline values: CDR1 DFQATT, CDR2 SNEGSKA (reference sequence). CDR3 length equals 14 residues. The V and J ends lost 1 base and 3 bases respectively, with 13 bases between them. Study observations and caveats: CVID subjects had higher TCRbeta clonality than healthy controls, most marked in about a third. Shared TCRbeta clones were fewer between CVID subjects than controls. Fewer deletions and N-nucleotide insertions were reportedly seen in common variable immunodeficiency TCR beta sequences.

Caucasian heritage predominated among both patients and controls. Ten or more counts support this clone. Its antigen is unidentified. The observed sequence ends 3 residues before the CDR3 terminus, with the missing tail filled in from the germline J gene. TCRdb's table, derived via immunoSEQ multiplex PCR, lists solely in-frame clones and lacks some. Listed for the sample are more than 55,000 clones, none seen a single time. The sequencing input was peripheral blood mononuclear cells. This chain uses TRBV20-1 with TRBJ2-7; maybe TRBD2 (6 bases). The source is a person aged 18 to 75 in good health. CDR3 DNA (partial): TGCAGTGCTAGAGCCTGGACGGACTACTACGAG. Translation: CSARAWTDYYE. The entire CDR3 is CSARAWTDYYEQYF.